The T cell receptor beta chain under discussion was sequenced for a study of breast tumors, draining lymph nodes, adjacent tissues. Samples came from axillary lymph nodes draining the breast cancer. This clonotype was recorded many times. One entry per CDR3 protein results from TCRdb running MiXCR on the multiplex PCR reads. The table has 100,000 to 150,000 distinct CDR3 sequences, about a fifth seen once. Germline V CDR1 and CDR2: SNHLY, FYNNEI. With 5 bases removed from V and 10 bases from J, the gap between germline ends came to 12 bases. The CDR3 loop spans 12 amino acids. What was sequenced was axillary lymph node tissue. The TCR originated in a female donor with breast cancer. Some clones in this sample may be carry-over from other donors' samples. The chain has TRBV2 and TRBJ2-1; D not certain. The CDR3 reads CASSLDSGEQFF. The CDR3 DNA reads TGTGCCAGCAGTCTAGACTCCGGCGAGCAGTTCTTC.